The next 31 T cell receptor beta chains were all read from a single sample in a study of T-cell memory formation after mild COVID-19. TCRdb analysed the 5' RACE reads with MiXCR anew, one entry per CDR3 protein. In the table there are hundreds of thousands of distinct CDR3 sequences, 25% to 30% of which are singletons. Sequenced sample: PBMCs or a T cell subset sorted from them (not recorded which). Source of these receptors: an adult woman who had mild COVID-19 (a few samples of this study predate the infection). Cell type and time point are not known.

The J gene is TRBJ1-1, the V gene TRBV9; the D gene is possibly TRBD1 (6 bases). This CDR3 is 14 amino acids long. In germline, CDR1 is SGDLS, CDR2 YYNGEE. Trimming shortened V by 3 bases and J by 2 bases, and 11 bases separated the two germline ends. CDR3 protein: CASSGRQANTEAFF. The CDR3 nucleotides read TGTGCCAGCAGCGGGCGACAGGCAAACACTGAAGCTTTCTTT.

This clonotype has more than one count but fewer than ten. The CDR3 region is CASSHGTGPVGELFF. The CDR3, as DNA: TGCGCCAGCAGCCACGGGACAGGCCCGGTCGGGGAGCTGTTTTTT. The chain employs TRBV5-1 and TRBJ2-2, with TRBD1 matching over 8 bases. Germline CDR1 reads SGHRS; CDR2 reads YFSETQ. J lost 7 bases, V lost 4 bases, and 9 bases had no gene match. CDR3 length: 15 residues.

The chain couples TRBV5-1 to TRBJ2-5; TRBD1 aligns across 8 bases. The CDR3 totals 16 residues. CDR1 and CDR2 from the germline V gene are SGHRS and YFSETQ. With 5 bases clipped from V and 0 bases from J, the junction kept 9 bases outside the gene matches. The CDR3: CASRSRDRPYQETQYF. The CDR3 bases are TGCGCCAGCAGGTCCCGGGACAGGCCCTACCAAGAGACCCAGTACTTC.

This clonotype turned up a few times. The rearrangement links TRBV7-9 to TRBJ2-7; 9 bases agree with TRBD1. Germline CDR1 reads SEHNR; CDR2 reads FQNEAQ (reference sequence). CDR3 size: 15 residues. V lost 1 base to trimming and J lost 4 bases; unmatched junction nucleotides: 5. CDR3 amino acids: CASSLVTGGKYEQYF. The CDR3 nucleotides read TGTGCCAGCAGCTTAGTTACAGGGGGCAAGTACGAGCAGTACTTC.

In its sample, this clonotype was seen once. This chain links TRBV7-3 with TRBJ2-2; no reliable D call. The V gene's germline CDR1 is SGHTA and CDR2 FQGTGA. This CDR3 has 15 amino acids. V lost 2 bases to trimming and J lost 6 bases, with 13 bases between them. The CDR3 here is CASSLDHTTAGELFF. The CDR3, as DNA: TGTGCCAGCAGCTTAGATCATACTACAGCCGGGGAGCTGTTTTTT.

This clonotype was seen more than once but under ten times. The J gene is TRBJ1-1, the V gene TRBV5-6, with a possible D match to TRBD1 (5 bases). There are 16 residues in the CDR3. The germline V and J ends were trimmed by 0 bases and 5 bases, with 17 bases remaining between them. Germline values: CDR1 SGHDT, CDR2 YYEEEE. The CDR3 nucleotides read TGTGCCAGCAGCTTGGGGGACCCGATAAGAGATACTGAAGCTTTCTTT. The encoded protein is CASSLGDPIRDTEAFF.

This clonotype has a handful of counts. The J gene is TRBJ2-7, the V gene TRBV10-3; 7 nucleotides match TRBD2. V lost 0 bases to trimming and J lost 7 bases; unmatched junction nucleotides: 15. The CDR3 contains 17 residues. The germline CDR1 and CDR2 sequences are ENHRY and SYGVKD. As DNA, the CDR3 is TGTGCCATCAGTGAGTCGACTCCGGGGGGTTCGGTCTCGGAGCAGTACTTC. It encodes CAISESTPGGSVSEQYF.

The V and J genes are TRBV7-9 and TRBJ2-1; D gene ambiguous. The germline V and J ends were trimmed by 5 bases and 8 bases, with 7 bases remaining between them. Germline values: CDR1 SEHNR, CDR2 FQNEAQ (reference sequence). CDR3 length equals 11 residues. The CDR3 bases are TGTGCCAGCAGCCTGTACGATGAGCAGTTCTTC. It is translated as CASSLYDEQFF.

The chain carries TRBV30 and TRBJ2-1; D gene uncertain. Germline V gene lookup returns CDR1 GTSNPN and CDR2 SVGIG (reference sequence). V shed 0 bases and J shed 4 bases, with 7 bases lying between them. The CDR3 totals 13 residues. The CDR3 is CAWSVAYYNEQFF. The CDR3 DNA follows: TGTGCCTGGAGTGTCGCCTATTACAATGAGCAGTTCTTC. Full variable domain (missing parts from reference TRBV30 and TRBJ2-1): SQTIHQWPATLVQPVGSPLSLECTVEGTSNPNLYWYRQAAGRGLQLLFYSVGIGQISSEVPQNLSASRPQDRQFILSSKKLLLSDSGFYLCAWSVAYYNEQFFGPGTRLTVL.

This clonotype was seen repeatedly, ten times or more. V is TRBV7-3 and J is TRBJ2-1; 13 bases map to TRBD2. V dropped 6 bases and J dropped 4; count of bases not matched to a gene: 3. This CDR3 has 15 amino acids. Germline V gives CDR1 SGHTA, CDR2 FQGTGA. CDR3 protein: CASSQGLAGYNEQFF. CDR3 coding DNA: TGTGCCAGCAGTCAGGGACTAGCGGGATACAATGAGCAGTTCTTC.

This sequence joins TRBV29-1 and TRBJ2-5, with D possibly TRBD2 on 6 matching bases. Trimming took 5 bases from V and 7 from J, leaving 14 bases between them. The germline gives CDR1 SQVTM, CDR2 ANQGSEA. The length of the CDR3 is 12 residues. The CDR3 sequence: CSVLASVGTQYF. DNA for the CDR3: TGCAGCGTTCTAGCTAGCGTGGGGACCCAGTACTTC.

At least ten counts were recorded for this clonotype. The CDR3 sequence: CASSFRFSILGGTTDTQYF. CDR3 coding DNA: TGTGCCAGCAGCTTTCGATTTAGTATTCTGGGGGGAACCACAGATACGCAGTATTTT. The rearrangement joins TRBV7-9 to TRBJ2-3, with D perhaps matching TRBD2 (6 bases). The CDR3 has 19 amino acids. V lost 3 bases, J lost 2 bases, and 24 bases lay in between. CDR1 is SEHNR, CDR2 FQNEAQ, per germline (reference sequence).

The sample holds one count of this clonotype. The rearrangement links TRBV24-1 to TRBJ1-5, with D perhaps TRBD1 (6 bases). The CDR3 loop spans 14 amino acids. CDR1 and CDR2 (germline): KGHDR, SFDVKD. V shed 2 bases and J shed 4 bases, with 8 bases lying between them. The CDR3 nucleotides are TGTGCCACCAGTGATTGGACAGAAAATCAGCCCCAGCATTTT. Protein: CATSDWTENQPQHF.

A few counts support this clonotype. V and J are TRBV29-1 and TRBJ2-1, with a weak D call TRBD1 (7 bases). Germline assignment: CDR1 SQVTM and CDR2 ANQGSEA. This CDR3 has 14 amino acids. With 5 bases removed from V and 0 bases from J, the gap between germline ends came to 11 bases. CDR3: CSVRQGGSYNEQFF. The CDR3 DNA follows: TGCAGCGTTAGACAGGGAGGCTCCTACAATGAGCAGTTCTTC.

The V and J genes are TRBV12-3 or TRBV12-4 and TRBJ1-1, with D uncertain. This CDR3 has 13 amino acids. Between the trimmed V and J ends, which lost 7 bases and 1 base, there was a span of 10 bases. CDR3 sequence: CASTTSGNTEAFF. For the CDR3, the DNA is TGTGCCAGCACCACCTCAGGGAACACTGAAGCTTTCTTT.

V is TRBV7-2 and J is TRBJ2-1; D remains ambiguous. Germline CDR1 SGHTA, CDR2 FQGNSA. V gave up 7 bases and J gave up 0 bases, with 13 bases separating them. CDR3 size: 15 residues. The CDR3 nucleotides read TGTGCCAGCATAAGGCGCGAAAGCTCCTACAATGAGCAGTTCTTC. Translating it yields CASIRRESSYNEQFF.

With respect to this clonotype: A junction end diverges from the germline sequence, so it may reflect a read error. The chain combines TRBV12-3 or TRBV12-4 with TRBJ2-5; 9 bases map to TRBD1. This CDR3 has 14 residues. In DNA, the CDR3 is TGTGCCAGTTCGGACAGGGGACTCGGGGAGACCAAGTACTTC. It codes for CASSDRGLGETKYF.

The V and J genes are TRBV20-1 and TRBJ1-4; maybe TRBD1 (5 bases). CDR1 DFQATT and CDR2 SNEGSKA come from the germline V gene (reference sequence). The CDR3 loop spans 16 amino acids. The V end lost 0 bases, the J end lost 7 bases, and 18 bases lay between the germline ends. CDR3 DNA: TGCAGTGCTAGAGATTTTGGGGCGGTCAGGGCTGAAAAACTGTTTTTT. As protein: CSARDFGAVRAEKLFF.

This clonotype was counted a few times. The chain's CDR3 is CASSRSLGPGGAFF. CDR3 nucleotide sequence: TGTGCCAGCAGTCGCAGTCTGGGGCCGGGTGGAGCTTTCTTT. The rearrangement uses TRBV12-3 or TRBV12-4 and TRBJ1-1; possibly TRBD1 for D (5 bases). The CDR3 consists of 14 residues. Trimming removed 5 bases at V and 10 bases at J, with 20 bases between.

This clonotype has just a few counts. The chain recombines TRBV4-3 with TRBJ2-2; D ambiguous. This CDR3 has 12 residues. Deletions cut 3 bases from V and 6 bases from J, with 5 bases between. Germline V gene sequence: CDR1 LGHNA, CDR2 YSLEER. CDR3 sequence: CASSQAPGELFF. CDR3 in DNA: TGCGCCAGCAGCCAGGCACCCGGGGAGCTGTTTTTT.

V gene TRBV3-1 combines with J gene TRBJ2-7; 7 bases match TRBD1. The CDR3 spans 16 residues. The germline V gene has CDR1 LGHDT and CDR2 YNNKEL (reference sequence). V shed 1 base and J 0 bases; nucleotides not matched to a gene: 6. CDR3 sequence (DNA): TGTGCCAGCAGCCAAGGAGGTGGGACAGTCTCCTACGAGCAGTACTTC. Protein: CASSQGGGTVSYEQYF.

This clonotype was detected only once. This chain joins TRBV25-1 and TRBJ1-1, with 10 bases that match TRBD1. V lost 7 bases, J lost 5 bases, and 7 bases stayed unmatched. CDR1 and CDR2 from the germline V gene are MGHDK and SYGVNS. The CDR3 contains 14 residues. CDR3: CASTGQGRMTEAFF. In DNA form, the CDR3 reads TGTGCCAGCACGGGACAGGGGAGAATGACTGAAGCTTTCTTT. Combining the CDR3 with reference TRBV25-1 and TRBJ1-1 gives the whole variable domain EADIYQTPRYLVIGTGKKITLECSQTMGHDKMYWYQQDPGMELHLIHYSYGVNSTEKGDLSSESTVSRIRTEHFPLTLESARPSHTSQYLCASTGQGRMTEAFFGQGTRLTVV.

This clonotype has only a few counts. The chain joins TRBV6-5 to TRBJ2-3, with 9 positions matching TRBD1. In germline, CDR1 is MNHEY, CDR2 SVGAGI. The junction had 3 bases not matched to a gene; V was cut back by 5 bases and J by 3 bases. The CDR3 loop spans 14 amino acids. In DNA form, the CDR3 reads TGTGCCAGCAGTATGGGACAGGGAACAGATACGCAGTATTTT. Residues: CASSMGQGTDTQYF.

Concerning this clonotype: Compared with germline, one end of the junction differs, possibly owing to a read error. The V and J genes are TRBV7-7 and TRBJ2-1; TRBD2 aligns across 8 bases. The CDR3 has 17 residues. Looked up from germline, CDR1 is SSHAT and CDR2 is FNYEAQ (reference sequence). The CDR3 region has the DNA TGTGCTAGCAGCTTAGCTAGCGGGCCGAGCTCCTACAATGAGCAGTTCTTC. The encoded protein is CASSLASGPSSYNEQFF.

This clonotype showed up just a few times. The chain carries TRBV15 and TRBJ2-3; no definite D call. V was shortened by 0 bases and J by 4 bases, with 14 bases between the two germline ends. The length of the CDR3 is 16 residues. CDR1 is LNHNV and CDR2 is YYDKDF in the germline V gene (reference sequence). The CDR3 DNA is TGTGCCACCAGCAGAGAGATAGCAGTCGGCGCAGATACGCAGTATTTT. Amino acids: CATSREIAVGADTQYF. The full variable domain, in which reference TRBV15 and TRBJ2-3 provide the parts outside the CDR3, is DAMVIQNPRYQVTQFGKPVTLSCSQTLNHNVMYWYQQKSSQAPKLLFHYYDKDFNNEADTPDNFQSRRPNTSFCFLDIRSPGLGDTAMYLCATSREIAVGADTQYFGPGTRLTVL.

This clonotype was detected a few times. The chain links TRBV20-1 to TRBJ1-5; perhaps TRBD1 as D (6 bases). There are 15 residues in the CDR3. Germline V CDR1 and CDR2: DFQATT, SNEGSKA (reference sequence). The V end was cut by 0 bases, the J end by 2 bases, with 11 bases between. CDR3 in amino acids: CSARDHRVGNQPQHF. CDR3 nucleotides: TGCAGTGCTAGAGACCACAGGGTTGGCAATCAGCCCCAGCATTTT.

V is TRBV7-3 and J is TRBJ2-5, with 8 positions matching TRBD1. There are 14 residues in the CDR3. J lost 4 bases, V lost 5 bases, and 6 bases had no gene match. The germline gives CDR1 SGHTA, CDR2 FQGTGA. The CDR3 nucleotides read TGTGCCAGCAGCCTGGACAGGGTGGTAGAGACCCAGTACTTC. Translated: CASSLDRVVETQYF. Full variable domain (outside the CDR3, taken from reference TRBV7-3 and TRBJ2-5): GAGVSQTPSNKVTEKGKYVELRCDPISGHTALYWYRQSLGQGPEFLIYFQGTGAADDSGLPNDRFFAVRPEGSVSTLKIQRTERGDSAVYLCASSLDRVVETQYFGPGTRLLVL.

This clonotype was detected a few times. Because the CDR3's place on the DNA is in doubt, the DNA is left out and the CDR3 is given as listed by TCRdb. The gene calls are TRBV7-5 and TRBJ1-4; no DNA check was done on the table's D call, TRBD1. TRBV7-5 is assigned pseudogene status. A total of 16 residues make up the CDR3, ends included. The CDR3 region is CISVSEAGRVNEKLFF.

The rearrangement joins TRBV5-1 to TRBJ2-5, with D maybe TRBD1 (5 bases). Deletions cut 4 bases from V and 4 bases from J, with 17 bases between. Germline-derived CDR1 and CDR2 are SGHRS and YFSETQ. This CDR3 is built from 15 residues. Written as DNA, the CDR3 is TGCGCCAGCAGCCACCAACCGACAGACCTAGAGACCCAGTACTTC. Its protein is CASSHQPTDLETQYF.

Details on this clonotype: At one end, the junction sequence differs from germline, possibly due to a read error. The CDR3 spells CATSDRGVWGTDTQYF. In DNA form, the CDR3 reads TGCGCCACCAGTGATCGAGGGGTCTGGGGCACAGATACGCAGTATTTT. The chain has TRBV24-1 and TRBJ2-3, with D perhaps given as TRBD1 or TRBD2 (5 bases each). This CDR3 spans 16 amino acids. The germline gives CDR1 KGHDR, CDR2 SFDVKD.

This clonotype has just a few counts. CDR3 in amino acids: CASSLNASGRGNEQFF. The CDR3 DNA reads as TGCGCCAGCAGCCTGAACGCGAGCGGGAGGGGAAATGAGCAGTTCTTC. The genes are TRBV5-1 and TRBJ2-1; 10 bases fit TRBD2. The CDR3 runs 16 residues. V dropped 4 bases and J dropped 7; count of bases not matched to a gene: 11. Germline CDR1 and CDR2: SGHRS and YFSETQ.